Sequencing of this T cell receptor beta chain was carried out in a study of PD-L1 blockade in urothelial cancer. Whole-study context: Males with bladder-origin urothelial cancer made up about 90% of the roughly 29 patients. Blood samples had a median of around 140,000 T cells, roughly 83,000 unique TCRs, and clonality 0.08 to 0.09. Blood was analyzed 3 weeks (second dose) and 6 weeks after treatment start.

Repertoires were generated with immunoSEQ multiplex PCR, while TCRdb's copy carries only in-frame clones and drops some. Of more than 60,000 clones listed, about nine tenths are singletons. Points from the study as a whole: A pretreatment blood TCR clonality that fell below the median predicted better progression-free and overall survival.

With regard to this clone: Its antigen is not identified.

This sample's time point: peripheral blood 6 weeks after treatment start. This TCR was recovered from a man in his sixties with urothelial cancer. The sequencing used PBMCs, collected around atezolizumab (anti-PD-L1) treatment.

The CDR3 sequence: CASSFGYEQFF. The CDR3 DNA reads as TGTGCCAGCAGTTTCGGGTATGAGCAGTTCTTC. V is TRBV27 and J is TRBJ2-1; no definite D call. The CDR3 covers 11 residues. Germline CDR1 reads MNHEY; CDR2 reads SMNVEV (reference sequence). The V gene lost 3 bases and the J gene lost 8 bases, with 5 bases spanning the gap.